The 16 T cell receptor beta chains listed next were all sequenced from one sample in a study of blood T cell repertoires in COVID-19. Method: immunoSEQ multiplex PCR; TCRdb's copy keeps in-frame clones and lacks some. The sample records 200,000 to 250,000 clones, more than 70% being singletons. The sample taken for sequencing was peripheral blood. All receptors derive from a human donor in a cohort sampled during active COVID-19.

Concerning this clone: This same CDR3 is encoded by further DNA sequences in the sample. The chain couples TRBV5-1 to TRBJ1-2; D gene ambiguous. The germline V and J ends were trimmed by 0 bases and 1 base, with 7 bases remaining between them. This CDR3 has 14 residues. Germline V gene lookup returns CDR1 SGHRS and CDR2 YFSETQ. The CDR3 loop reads CASSLGRVNYGYTF. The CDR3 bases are TGCGCCAGCAGCTTGGGGCGGGTTAACTATGGCTACACCTTC.

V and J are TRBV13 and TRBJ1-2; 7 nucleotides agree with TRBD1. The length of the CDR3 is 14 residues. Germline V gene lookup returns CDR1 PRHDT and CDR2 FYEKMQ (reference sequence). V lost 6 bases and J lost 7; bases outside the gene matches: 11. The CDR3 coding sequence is TGTGCCAGCAGAGATCCAGAGGGGGCCTTTGGCTACACCTTC. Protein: CASRDPEGAFGYTF. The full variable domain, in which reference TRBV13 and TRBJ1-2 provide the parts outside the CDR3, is AAGVIQSPRHLIKEKRETATLKCYPIPRHDTVYWYQQGPGQDPQFLISFYEKMQSDKGSIPDRFSAQQFSDYHSELNMSSLELGDSALYFCASRDPEGAFGYTFGSGTRLTVV.

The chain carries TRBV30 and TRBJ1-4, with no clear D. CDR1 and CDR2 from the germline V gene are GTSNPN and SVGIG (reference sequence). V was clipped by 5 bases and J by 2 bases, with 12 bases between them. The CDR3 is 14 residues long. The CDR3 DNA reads TGTGCCTGGTCCACAACCCCCACTAATGAAAAACTGTTTTTT. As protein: CAWSTTPTNEKLFF.

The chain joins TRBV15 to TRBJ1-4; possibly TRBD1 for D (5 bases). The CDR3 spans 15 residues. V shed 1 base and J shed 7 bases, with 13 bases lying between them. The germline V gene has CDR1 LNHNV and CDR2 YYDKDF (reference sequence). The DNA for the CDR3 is TGTGCCACCAGCAGAGGGGGGGTCGAAATTGAAAAACTGTTTTTT. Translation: CATSRGGVEIEKLFF.

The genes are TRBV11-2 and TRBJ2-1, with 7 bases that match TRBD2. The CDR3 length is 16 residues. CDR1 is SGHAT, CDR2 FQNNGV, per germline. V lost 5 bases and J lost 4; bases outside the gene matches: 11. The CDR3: CASSPSLAGYYNEQFF. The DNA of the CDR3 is TGTGCCAGCAGCCCCTCCTTAGCGGGCTATTACAATGAGCAGTTCTTC.

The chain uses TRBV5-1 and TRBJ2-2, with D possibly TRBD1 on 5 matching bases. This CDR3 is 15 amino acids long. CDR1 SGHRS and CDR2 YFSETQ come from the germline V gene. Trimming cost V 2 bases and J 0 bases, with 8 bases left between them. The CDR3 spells CASSLGASNTGELFF. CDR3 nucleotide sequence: TGCGCCAGCAGCTTAGGGGCTTCGAACACCGGGGAGCTGTTTTTT.

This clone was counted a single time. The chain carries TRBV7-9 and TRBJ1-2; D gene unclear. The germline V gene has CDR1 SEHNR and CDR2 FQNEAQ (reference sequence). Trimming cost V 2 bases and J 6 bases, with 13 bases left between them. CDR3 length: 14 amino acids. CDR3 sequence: CASSLSIPGDGYTF. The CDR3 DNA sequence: TGTGCCAGCAGCTTATCGATCCCCGGGGATGGCTACACCTTC.

The CDR3: CASSPSRTEAFF. The CDR3 DNA reads TGTGCCAGCTCACCTTCGCGCACTGAAGCTTTCTTT. This chain links TRBV18 with TRBJ1-1, with D unresolved. In germline, CDR1 is KGHSH, CDR2 LQKENI. V was shortened by 3 bases and J by 4 bases, with 6 bases between the two germline ends. The CDR3 extends over 12 amino acids.

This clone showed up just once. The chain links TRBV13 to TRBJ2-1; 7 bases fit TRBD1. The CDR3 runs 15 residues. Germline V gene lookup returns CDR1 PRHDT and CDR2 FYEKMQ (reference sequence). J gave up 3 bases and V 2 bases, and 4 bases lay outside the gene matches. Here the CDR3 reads CASSLRGQIYNEQFF. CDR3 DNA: TGTGCCAGCAGCTTAAGGGGGCAGATCTACAATGAGCAGTTCTTC.

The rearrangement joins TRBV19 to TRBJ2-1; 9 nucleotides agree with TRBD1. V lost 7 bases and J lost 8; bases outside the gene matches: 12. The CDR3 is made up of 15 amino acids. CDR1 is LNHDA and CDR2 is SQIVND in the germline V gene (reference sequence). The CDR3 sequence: CASTQQGARVHEQFF. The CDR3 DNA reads TGTGCCAGTACCCAACAGGGGGCGCGAGTCCATGAGCAGTTCTTC.

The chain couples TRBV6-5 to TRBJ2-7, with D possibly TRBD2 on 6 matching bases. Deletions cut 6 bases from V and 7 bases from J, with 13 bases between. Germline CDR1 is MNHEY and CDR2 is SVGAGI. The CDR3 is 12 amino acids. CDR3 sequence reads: CASSRDSGEQYF. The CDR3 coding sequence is TGTGCCAGCAGCCGGGACTCGGGGGAGCAGTACTTC.

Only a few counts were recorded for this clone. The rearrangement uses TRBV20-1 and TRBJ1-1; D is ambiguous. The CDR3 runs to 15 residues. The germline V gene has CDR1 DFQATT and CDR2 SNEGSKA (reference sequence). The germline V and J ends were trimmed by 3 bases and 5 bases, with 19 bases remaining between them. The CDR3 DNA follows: TGCAGTGCTAGTCGTCCTGCCTTCGGTGTAACTGAAGCTTTCTTT. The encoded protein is CSASRPAFGVTEAFF.

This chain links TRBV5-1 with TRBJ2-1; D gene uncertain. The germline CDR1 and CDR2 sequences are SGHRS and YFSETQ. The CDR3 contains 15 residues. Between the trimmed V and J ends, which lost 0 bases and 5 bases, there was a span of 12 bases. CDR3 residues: CASSLALSRNNEQFF. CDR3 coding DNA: TGCGCCAGCAGCTTGGCCCTGAGCCGAAACAATGAGCAGTTCTTC.

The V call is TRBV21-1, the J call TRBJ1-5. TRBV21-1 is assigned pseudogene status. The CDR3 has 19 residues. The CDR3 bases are TGTGCCAGCAGCAAAGAGGAGGGAATCGTGGTCGGTAGCAATCAGCCCCAGCATTTT. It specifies CASSKEEGIVVGSNQPQHF.

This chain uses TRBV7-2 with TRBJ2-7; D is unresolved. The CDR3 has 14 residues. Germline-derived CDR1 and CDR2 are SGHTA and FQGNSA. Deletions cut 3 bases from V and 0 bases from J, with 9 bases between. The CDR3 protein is CASSFSRRSYEQYF. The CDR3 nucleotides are TGTGCCAGCAGCTTCTCCAGGCGCTCCTACGAGCAGTACTTC.

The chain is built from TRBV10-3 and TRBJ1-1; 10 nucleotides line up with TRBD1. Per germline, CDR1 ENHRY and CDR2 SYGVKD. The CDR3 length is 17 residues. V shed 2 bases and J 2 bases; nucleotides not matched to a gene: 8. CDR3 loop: CAISEPGQGLPNTEAFF. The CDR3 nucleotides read TGTGCCATCAGTGAGCCGGGACAGGGGCTCCCCAACACTGAAGCTTTCTTT.